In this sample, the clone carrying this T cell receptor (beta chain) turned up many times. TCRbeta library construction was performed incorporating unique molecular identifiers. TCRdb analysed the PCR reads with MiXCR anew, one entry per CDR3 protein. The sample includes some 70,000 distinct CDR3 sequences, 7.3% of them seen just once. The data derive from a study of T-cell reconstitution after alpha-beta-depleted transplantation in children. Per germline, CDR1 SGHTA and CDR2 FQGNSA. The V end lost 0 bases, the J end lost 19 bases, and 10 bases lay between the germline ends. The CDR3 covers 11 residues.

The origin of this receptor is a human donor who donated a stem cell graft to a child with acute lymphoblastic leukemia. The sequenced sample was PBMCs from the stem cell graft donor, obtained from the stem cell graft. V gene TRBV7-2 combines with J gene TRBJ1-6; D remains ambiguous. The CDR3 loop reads CASSLAPDLHF. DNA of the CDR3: TGTGCCAGCAGCTTAGCCCCGGACCTGCACTTT. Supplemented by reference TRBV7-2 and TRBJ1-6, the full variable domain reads GAGVSQSPSNKVTEKGKDVELRCDPISGHTALYWYRQSLGQGLEFLIYFQGNSAPDKSGLPSDRFSAERTGGSVSTLTIQRTQQEDSAVYLCASSLAPDLHFGNGTRLTVT.